A selection of T cell receptor beta chains follows, all from one sample in a study of shared clonotypes between healthy human individuals. TCRdb's copy holds only in-frame clones and misses some; the assay was immunoSEQ multiplex PCR. The sample includes around 2,000,000 clones, roughly 95% of them seen just once. Sequencing input: naive CD8+ T cells sorted from blood. The receptors stem from a man aged 18-30 years in good health. Both conserved end residues are part of each CDR3. The D gene is left open where the match is weak. Rows may omit the clone size; those that give it use once, few, many or a size class.

J gene | V gene | clone size | D gene | CDR3 DNA | CDR3 protein
TRBJ2-2 | TRBV19 | NA | NA | TGTGCCAGTACCCTACAGGGTAACACCGGGGAGCTGTTTTTT | CASTLQGNTGELFF
TRBJ2-1 | TRBV6-1 | NA | TRBD2 | TGTGCCAGCAGTGATGGACTAGCGGAGGGGCTGCACAATGAGCAGTTCTTC | CASSDGLAEGLHNEQFF
TRBJ2-7 | TRBV6-5 | NA | NA | TGTGCCAGCAGTTCCACACCAGACGCCTCCTACGAGCAGTACTTC | CASSSTPDASYEQYF
TRBJ1-4 | TRBV7-9 | NA | NA | TGTGCCAGCAGCCCTTTTATCGAGAATGAAAAACTGTTTTTT | CASSPFIENEKLFF
TRBJ2-1 | TRBV7-9 | NA | TRBD2 | TGTGCCAGCAGCTTACTAGCGGGAGCGGGTTACAATGAGCAGTTCTTC | CASSLLAGAGYNEQFF
TRBJ2-7 | TRBV30 | NA | TRBD1 | TGTGCCTGGGGACAGGGGGCAAGCGAGCAGTACTTC | CAWGQGASEQYF
TRBJ1-4 | TRBV29-1 | NA | NA | TGCAGCGTTATGTCCAGGTTTAATGAAAAACTGTTTTTT | CSVMSRFNEKLFF
TRBJ1-2 | TRBV6-7 | NA | TRBD1 | TGTGCCAGCGGGGACAGGGGCTATGGCTACACCTTC | CASGDRGYGYTF
TRBJ1-4 | TRBV9 | NA | TRBD1 | TGTGCCAGCAGCGGAACAACAGGGGCGGGGGAAAAACTGTTTTTT | CASSGTTGAGEKLFF
TRBJ1-2 | TRBV14 | NA | NA | TGTGCCAGCAGCCAAGGTCAGCTAGTTTATGGCTACACCTTC | CASSQGQLVYGYTF
TRBJ1-2 | TRBV5-1 | once | NA | TGCGCCAGCAGCTTGATGGGGGCGGAAGATGGCTACACCTTC | CASSLMGAEDGYTF
TRBJ2-7 | TRBV10-1 | once | NA | TGCGCCAGCAGTGATGGCCAGACCTACGAGCAGTACTTC | CASSDGQTYEQYF
TRBJ1-1 | TRBV27 | NA | NA | TGTGCCAGCGGGGTGAACACTGAAGCTTTCTTT | CASGVNTEAFF
TRBJ2-5 | TRBV27 | NA | TRBD1 | TGTGCCAGCAGTTTCACTGGACAGGGTCTCCAAGAGACCCAGTACTTC | CASSFTGQGLQETQYF
TRBJ2-5 | TRBV27 | NA | NA | TGTGCCAGCAGTTTATGGTTCCCTCCGACGGAGACCCAGTACTTC | CASSLWFPPTETQYF
TRBJ2-6 | TRBV11-2 | NA | NA | TGTGCCAGCAGCTTATTCCAGGCTGGGGCCAACGTCCTGACTTTC | CASSLFQAGANVLTF
TRBJ2-7 | TRBV27 | NA | NA | TGTGCCAGCAGTATGGCAGCGTCCTACGAGCAGTACTTC | CASSMAASYEQYF
TRBJ1-2 | TRBV6-1 | NA | TRBD1 | TGTGCCAGCAGTGAAGAGGGATGGACAGGGGACTATGGCTACACCTTC | CASSEEGWTGDYGYTF
TRBJ1-2 | TRBV2 | NA | TRBD1 | TGTGCCACAGAACAGGGGCTGGACTATGGCTACACCTTC | CATEQGLDYGYTF
TRBJ2-1 | TRBV19 | once | TRBD2 | TGTGCCAGTAGTATTTATCAGGGACTAGTCAACAATGAGCAGTTCTTC | CASSIYQGLVNNEQFF
TRBJ2-7 | TRBV18 | NA | TRBD1 | TGTGCCAGCTCACCACGGGACAGGGACTACGAGCAGTACTTC | CASSPRDRDYEQYF
TRBJ2-1 | TRBV2 | NA | TRBD2 | TGTGCCAGCAGTGAATTACTAGCGTCCTACAATGAGCAGTTCTTC | CASSELLASYNEQFF
TRBJ1-4 | TRBV30 | NA | NA | TGTGCCTGGAGTGTACAAGAAGGAAAACTGTTTTTT | CAWSVQEGKLFF
TRBJ1-5 | TRBV5-5 | NA | TRBD1 | TGTGCCAGCACTAGGACAGGGTTAGATCAGCCCCAGCATTTT | CASTRTGLDQPQHF
TRBJ1-2 | TRBV7-8 | NA | NA | TGTGCCAGCAGCTTAAGCGGGGACTATGGCTACACCTTC | CASSLSGDYGYTF
TRBJ2-7 | TRBV9 | NA | TRBD2 | TGTGCCAGCAGCGTCAGTGGTAGCGGGGGATCCTACGAGCAGTACTTC | CASSVSGSGGSYEQYF
TRBJ1-5 | TRBV15 | NA | NA | TGTGCCACCAGCGGAGATAAAACAGGGTTGACCTATAGCAATCAGCCCCAGCATTTT | CATSGDKTGLTYSNQPQHF
TRBJ2-1 | TRBV7-2 | NA | TRBD2 | TGTGCCAGCAGCTTAGCGGGAGGGCCTCCCAATGAGCAGTTCTTC | CASSLAGGPPNEQFF
TRBJ2-7 | TRBV4-3 | NA | TRBD2 | TGCGCCAGCAGCCAAGATCTAGCGGGAGGCGACGAGCAGTACTTC | CASSQDLAGGDEQYF
TRBJ2-7 | TRBV10-3 | NA | NA | TGTGCCATCAGCCGGGACAAAGCCTACGAGCAGTACTTC | CAISRDKAYEQYF
TRBJ1-2 | TRBV30 | NA | TRBD1 | TGTGCCTGGTTCGGACAGGGCTATGGCTACACCTTC | CAWFGQGYGYTF
TRBJ2-5 | TRBV18 | NA | NA | TGTGCCAGCTCCCCCAAATGGGAGACCCAGTACTTC | CASSPKWETQYF
TRBJ2-7 | TRBV7-9 | NA | NA | TGTGCCAGCAGCCCTGACCGTGGAGGGTCATCCTACGAGCAGTACTTC | CASSPDRGGSSYEQYF
TRBJ2-1 | TRBV9 | NA | TRBD2 | TGTGCCAGCAGCCCGACTAGCGGGGGGAGGAATGAGCAGTTCTTC | CASSPTSGGRNEQFF
TRBJ1-1 | TRBV4-3 | NA | NA | TGCGCCAGCAGCCAAGGTTATGGGGTTAGATTGAACACTGAAGCTTTCTTT | CASSQGYGVRLNTEAFF
TRBJ2-3 | TRBV11-1 | NA | TRBD2 | TGTGCCAGCAGCTTAACTAGCGGGCGGTTAGATACGCAGTATTTT | CASSLTSGRLDTQYF
TRBJ2-1 | TRBV4-1 | NA | NA | TGCGCCAGCAGCCACGGGGCTAGCTGGGTGGTGGAGCAGTTCTTC | CASSHGASWVVEQFF
TRBJ2-1 | TRBV5-1 | few | NA | TGCGCCAGCAGCTTGGCGGGCAATGAGCAGTTCTTC | CASSLAGNEQFF
TRBJ2-2 | TRBV10-3 | NA | NA | TGTGCCATCAGTTATAGTTCGGGGACCGGGGAGCTGTTTTTT | CAISYSSGTGELFF
TRBJ2-5 | TRBV6-5 | NA | NA | TGTGCCAGCAGGCCTCTCCCGGGTACCGAGACCCAGTACTTC | CASRPLPGTETQYF
TRBJ2-3 | TRBV9 | NA | NA | TGTGCCAGCAGCGTTCAGGCCGCTAGCACAGATACGCAGTATTTT | CASSVQAASTDTQYF
TRBJ2-1 | TRBV5-6 | NA | NA | TGTGCCAGCAGCTTGGCCGGGGGAAGCGGTGGTTACAATGAGCAGTTCTTC | CASSLAGGSGGYNEQFF
TRBJ2-7 | TRBV13 | NA | NA | TGTGCCAGCAGCTCAGGGTTAGCAGCCTACGAGCAGTACTTC | CASSSGLAAYEQYF
TRBJ2-5 | TRBV25-1 | NA | NA | TGTGCCAGCAGTGTCCCCCCCTATTTAGGAGGATTCCAAGAGACCCAGTACTTC | CASSVPPYLGGFQETQYF